The 13 T cell receptor beta chains listed next were all sequenced from one sample in a study of human T cells and chemical hapten exposure. TCRdb called the RACE reads again in MiXCR, with one record for every CDR3 protein. The sample holds about 190,000 distinct CDR3 sequences, around a quarter seen once. Time point here: patch test 3, about 24 weeks after DPC sensitization. Stated treatment: therapeutic diphenylcyclopropenone sensitization with weekly scalp DPC. This sample comprised whole blood, obtained in connection with sensitization to the hapten diphenylcyclopropenone (DPC). Every receptor here comes from a woman in her forties with alopecia areata. Some clones in this sample may be carry-over from other donors' samples.

This sequence joins TRBV20-1 and TRBJ2-1, with D perhaps matching TRBD2 (5 bases). Germline assignment: CDR1 DFQATT and CDR2 SNEGSKA (reference sequence). This CDR3 has 16 residues. The V and J ends lost 0 bases and 3 bases respectively, with 15 bases between them. CDR3 DNA: TGCAGTGCTAGAGATCCCCGACTAAGCTACTACAATGAGCAGTTCTTC. Its protein product is CSARDPRLSYYNEQFF.

There are many counts of this clonotype. Here the CDR3 reads CSAQPLAGGAFDTQYF. CDR3 nucleotide sequence: TGCAGTGCCCAACCCCTGGCAGGGGGCGCATTTGATACGCAGTATTTT. V gene TRBV20-1 combines with J gene TRBJ2-3, with 8 bases that match TRBD1. The germline gives CDR1 DFQATT, CDR2 SNEGSKA (reference sequence). CDR3 size: 16 residues. After removal of 6 bases from V and 6 bases from J, the junction contained 17 bases not matched to a gene.

The sample holds a few counts of this clonotype. The genes are TRBV6-2 or TRBV6-3 and TRBJ2-6; 16 bases are shared with TRBD2. This CDR3 contains 22 residues. Per germline, CDR1 MNHEY and CDR2 SVGEGT. Trimming removed 7 bases from V and 0 bases from J; junction bases left unmatched: 15. The CDR3 bases are TGTGCCAGCATAGGTACGCCGGGACTAGCGGGAGGGCCCTACTCTGGGGCCAACGTCCTGACTTTC. This codes for CASIGTPGLAGGPYSGANVLTF.

There are a few counts of this clonotype. The J gene is TRBJ2-3, the V gene TRBV5-1; perhaps D is TRBD1 or TRBD2 (5 bases each). Trimming took off 6 bases at V and 0 bases at J, with 11 bases between the two ends. This CDR3 is 14 amino acids long. CDR1 SGHRS and CDR2 YFSETQ come from the germline V gene. In nucleotides, the CDR3 is TGCGCCAGCAATGAGGGACCTAGCACAGATACGCAGTATTTT. Its protein product is CASNEGPSTDTQYF.

The chain carries TRBV20-1 and TRBJ1-3, with D hard to call. The length of the CDR3 is 13 residues. V was trimmed by 3 bases and J by 5 bases, leaving 11 bases between them. CDR1 and CDR2 (germline): DFQATT, SNEGSKA (reference sequence). CDR3 in DNA: TGCAGTGCTAGTGGGCCCGACCGAAACACCATATATTTT. It yields the protein CSASGPDRNTIYF.

The V gene is TRBV3-1, the J gene TRBJ2-5; 7 bases map to TRBD1. The V gene end was trimmed by 3 bases and the J gene end by 1 base; junction bases not matched to a gene: 5. The CDR3 has 15 amino acids. Per germline, CDR1 LGHDT and CDR2 YNNKEL (reference sequence). CDR3 residues: CASSQPGTAQETQYF. Here the CDR3 DNA reads TGTGCCAGCAGCCAGCCCGGGACAGCCCAAGAGACCCAGTACTTC.

This clonotype was seen a few times. The chain links TRBV28 to TRBJ2-2; 9 bases map to TRBD1. The germline V gene encodes CDR1 MDHEN and CDR2 SYDVKM. Trimming took 6 bases from V and 0 from J; bases not matched to a gene: 5. The length of the CDR3 is 16 residues. For the CDR3, the DNA is TGTGCCAGCAGACCCGACAGGGGGGCGAACACCGGGGAGCTGTTTTTT. Its protein product is CASRPDRGANTGELFF.

V is TRBV25-1 and J is TRBJ2-7, with 7 bases identical to TRBD1. V shed 6 bases, J shed 3 bases, and the junction held 5 bases outside the gene matches. From germline, CDR1 is MGHDK and CDR2 SYGVNS. The CDR3 length is 13 residues. The CDR3 region has the DNA TGTGCCAGCAGCCAGACAGGGATCTACGAGCAGTACTTC. Translated: CASSQTGIYEQYF.

This clonotype has at least ten counts. The chain carries TRBV7-8 and TRBJ2-7, with a possible D match to TRBD2 (5 bases). CDR3 length: 13 residues. The germline CDR1 and CDR2 sequences are SGHVS and FQNEAQ. V lost 1 base to trimming and J lost 6 bases, with 10 bases between them. The CDR3 DNA follows: TGTGCCAGCAGCTTAGTTCTAGCCGCCGAGCAGTACTTC. This gives the protein CASSLVLAAEQYF.

This chain uses TRBV29-1 with TRBJ2-1; maybe TRBD2 (8 bases). Germline V gene lookup returns CDR1 SQVTM and CDR2 ANQGSEA. V lost 5 bases and J 10 bases, leaving 21 bases between the germline ends. There are 14 residues in the CDR3. The CDR3 nucleotides read TGCAGCGTTAGCCCAAGCGGGAGACAGGGAGAGCAGTTCTTC. Translated, it gives CSVSPSGRQGEQFF.

This clonotype was detected a few times. The chain couples TRBV19 to TRBJ2-4; D gene ambiguous. The germline V gene has CDR1 LNHDA and CDR2 SQIVND (reference sequence). This CDR3 comprises 14 residues. Trimming stripped 3 bases from V and 4 bases from J, with 10 bases between. CDR3 protein: CASSIWGGKNIQYF. The CDR3 DNA sequence: TGTGCCAGTAGTATCTGGGGTGGGAAAAACATTCAGTACTTC.

This clonotype appeared a single time. The chain carries TRBV12-3 or TRBV12-4 and TRBJ1-5; D gene uncertain. V gave up 7 bases and J gave up 5 bases, with 12 bases separating them. The CDR3 is 13 residues long. CDR3 sequence (DNA): TGTGCCAGCACCCCGGCCTTCGATCAGCCCCAGCATTTT. Translation: CASTPAFDQPQHF.

This clonotype was counted at least ten times. The chain uses TRBV7-3 and TRBJ2-2; no clear D gene. The germline gives CDR1 SGHTA, CDR2 FQGTGA. V lost 5 bases to trimming and J lost 7 bases, with 8 bases between them. This CDR3 region has 12 residues. The CDR3 DNA reads as TGTGCCAGCAGCGCGTGGGGCGGGGAGCTGTTTTTT. Amino acids: CASSAWGGELFF.